The rows below give T cell receptor beta chains drawn from one sample of a study of cytomegalovirus exposure and HLA in healthy donors. The protocol was immunoSEQ multiplex PCR, while the TCRdb copy is restricted to in-frame clones and leaves out a portion. In the table there are about 200,000 clones, roughly 84% of which are singletons. Specimen: PBMCs. The source of these receptors is a woman in her twenties or thirties in good health and CMV-seropositive. Both conserved end residues are part of each CDR3. D genes are given only for firm matches. The size field is filled for only some rows; it gives once, few, many or a size class.

v_call	d_call	j_call	clone_size	cdr3_nt	cdr3_aa
TRBV7-2	TRBD2	TRBJ2-7	once	TGTGCCAGCAGCCCCATGGCGGGAGGAGAGGACGAGCAGTACTTC	CASSPMAGGEDEQYF
TRBV5-1	-	TRBJ2-3	once	TGCGCCAGCAGCTTGGTCCAGCGGGGCACAGATACGCAGTATTTT	CASSLVQRGTDTQYF
TRBV28	TRBD1	TRBJ2-1	-	TGTGCCAGCAGTTTACAGTTGCAGGGGGCTTGGGATGAGCAGTTCTTC	CASSLQLQGAWDEQFF
TRBV9	-	TRBJ1-2	-	TGTGCCAGCAGCGCCCATCCTGGCGCGGACTATGGCTACACCTTC	CASSAHPGADYGYTF
TRBV7-7	TRBD2	TRBJ2-1	-	TGTGCTAGCAGCTTAGCGGGCGGGAACAATGAGCAGTTCTTC	CASSLAGGNNEQFF
TRBV5-6	-	TRBJ2-1	-	TGTGCCAGCAGTTATGACTGGTCGACTAGTGATGAGCAGTTCTTC	CASSYDWSTSDEQFF
TRBV28	-	TRBJ1-5	few	TGTGCCAGCAGGCGGAGGGTAAGCAATCAGCCCCAGCATTTT	CASRRRVSNQPQHF
TRBV28	TRBD1	TRBJ1-2	few	TGTGCCAGCAGTCAGCGTCCCGGGACAGGGGACGGCTACACCTTC	CASSQRPGTGDGYTF
TRBV7-7	-	TRBJ2-1	-	TGTGCTAGCAGCTTAATTAGCGCCTCCTACAATGAGCAGTTCTTC	CASSLISASYNEQFF
TRBV5-4	TRBD2	TRBJ2-1	-	TGTGCCAGCAGCTTGGCCCGCGGGAGGGGGAATGAGCAGTTCTTC	CASSLARGRGNEQFF
TRBV28	-	TRBJ2-2	-	TGTGCCAGCAGAGGCCTCACTGCTCGCCGCGGCACCGGGGAGCTGTTTTTT	CASRGLTARRGTGELFF
TRBV5-5	-	TRBJ1-1	-	TGTGCCAGCAGCTCCACACAGGGACATGAAGCTTTCTTT	CASSSTQGHEAFF
TRBV7-2	TRBD2	TRBJ2-3	-	TGTGCCAGCAGCCACCCTCTAGCGGGAGCGTATGGAGATACGCAGTATTTT	CASSHPLAGAYGDTQYF
TRBV19	-	TRBJ2-2	-	TGTGCCAGTAGTATAGCTCACTCGAACACCGGGGAGCTGTTTTTT	CASSIAHSNTGELFF
TRBV6-1	-	TRBJ1-5	-	TGTGCCAGCAAGTTTTCGGACATGTCTAATCAGCCCCAGCATTTT	CASKFSDMSNQPQHF
TRBV27	-	TRBJ1-1	-	TGTGCCAGCAGTTTAAAGGGGCGGGGCGTCTACACTGAAGCTTTCTTT	CASSLKGRGVYTEAFF
TRBV4-2	-	TRBJ2-1	-	TGTGCCAGCAGCCAAGAAAGGGCGGACAGTAGGCAGTTCTTC	CASSQERADSRQFF
TRBV7-8	TRBD1	TRBJ2-1	-	TGTGCCAGCAGCTCTTATTCTCCGGGGACAGGGAACAATGAGCAGTTCTTC	CASSSYSPGTGNNEQFF
TRBV18	TRBD1	TRBJ2-1	-	TGTGCCAGCTCACCAGGACAGGGGGCTGGCAATGAGCAGTTCTTC	CASSPGQGAGNEQFF
TRBV6-5	-	TRBJ1-4	-	TGTGCCAGCAGGCCAACAGGATCTAATGAAAAACTGTTTTTT	CASRPTGSNEKLFF
TRBV28	-	TRBJ1-2	-	TGTGCCAGCAGTTCCGCAATTAGAGATGGCTACACCTTC	CASSSAIRDGYTF
TRBV7-9	TRBD2	TRBJ2-7	-	TGTGCCAGCAGCCCCCCGGGGGAGGGCCTGGACTACGAGCAGTACTTC	CASSPPGEGLDYEQYF
TRBV6-1	TRBD1	TRBJ2-1	once	TGTGCCAGCAGTGTTACCGGGACAGGAGGAACAGGTGAGCAGTTCTTC	CASSVTGTGGTGEQFF